The 23 T cell receptor beta chains below come from one sample, sequenced in a study of cytomegalovirus exposure and HLA in healthy donors. 60 Vbeta and 13 Jbeta primers were used in PCR. Some clones are missing from TCRdb's copy, which holds only in-frame ones; the method was immunoSEQ multiplex PCR. The sample holds fewer than 200,000 clones; about four fifths are singletons and the top ten take about 0.8%. Sequences were obtained from PBMCs. The receptors shown here come from a woman under 30 in good health and CMV-seronegative.

Of note for this clone: A read error may produce the germline difference seen at one junction end. The V gene is TRBV7-7, the J gene TRBJ2-2, with TRBD1 as a possible D gene (5 bases). Germline-derived CDR1 and CDR2 are SSHAT and FNYEAQ (reference sequence). The CDR3 consists of 13 residues. The CDR3 spells CASSPQGSGELFF. The CDR3 DNA sequence: TGTGCTAGCAGCCCCCAGGGTTCCGGGGAGCTGTTTTTT.

The chain employs TRBV29-1 and TRBJ1-3; D unresolved. Germline V gene sequence: CDR1 SQVTM, CDR2 ANQGSEA. Trimming cost V 5 bases and J 4 bases, with 12 bases left between them. The CDR3 is 13 residues long. In DNA, the CDR3 is TGCAGCGTTTTTTTGGAGGTCGGAAACACCATATATTTT. This gives the protein CSVFLEVGNTIYF.

This rearrangement joins TRBV27 to TRBJ1-3, with no clear D. This CDR3 has 18 amino acids. Germline-derived CDR1 and CDR2 are MNHEY and SMNVEV (reference sequence). V was pared by 6 bases and J by 0 bases, with 21 bases between. The DNA for the CDR3 is TGTGCCAGCAGCCGGAGGAGAAACAGCGACGTCTCTGGAAACACCATATATTTT. This codes for CASSRRRNSDVSGNTIYF.

The chain employs TRBV5-1 and TRBJ1-1; D not resolved. The CDR3 spans 14 residues. The V gene lost 0 bases and the J gene lost 1 base, with 7 bases spanning the gap. Germline V gene sequence: CDR1 SGHRS, CDR2 YFSETQ. The CDR3 nucleotides are TGCGCCAGCAGCTTGGGCAGCGGGAACACTGAAGCTTTCTTT. Translated: CASSLGSGNTEAFF.

The V gene is TRBV7-9, the J gene TRBJ2-7; 14 bases map to TRBD2. Germline lookup yields CDR1 SEHNR and CDR2 FQNEAQ (reference sequence). Germline trimming cut 8 bases from V and 1 base from J; bases unmatched to any gene: 1. The CDR3 has 14 amino acids. CDR3 amino acids: CASGLAGGSYEQYF. CDR3 DNA: TGTGCCAGCGGACTAGCGGGAGGTTCCTACGAGCAGTACTTC.

In this sample, this clone turned up a few times. The J gene is TRBJ2-1, the V gene TRBV21-1; TRBD2 is the table's D call and was not checked against the DNA. TRBV21-1 constitutes a pseudogene. This CDR3 has 15 residues. Here the CDR3 reads CASSLSGSSYNEQFF. The CDR3 DNA reads as TGTGCCAGCAGCCTTAGCGGAAGCTCCTACAATGAGCAGTTCTTC.

This clone showed up just once. One end of the junction is discordant with germline, which a read error may explain. The chain joins TRBV7-9 to TRBJ2-7, with a possible D match to TRBD2 (5 bases). This CDR3 has 12 amino acids. Per germline, CDR1 SEHNR and CDR2 FQNEAQ (reference sequence). The CDR3 loop is CSSSFGEYEQYF. The CDR3 nucleotides are TGTTCCAGCAGCTTCGGGGAATACGAGCAGTACTTC.

This chain joins TRBV5-1 and TRBJ2-7; the match to TRBD2 covers 10 bases. V shed 0 bases and J 4 bases; nucleotides not matched to a gene: 4. This CDR3 has 15 residues. Germline V gene sequence: CDR1 SGHRS, CDR2 YFSETQ. In DNA, the CDR3 is TGCGCCAGCAGCTTGGGAGCGGGAGGGCGATACGAGCAGTACTTC. This encodes CASSLGAGGRYEQYF.

The J gene is TRBJ2-2, the V gene TRBV28; weak D call: TRBD2 (5 bases). The CDR3 contains 15 residues. Germline lookup yields CDR1 MDHEN and CDR2 SYDVKM. Trimming removed 6 bases at V and 0 bases at J, with 11 bases between. The CDR3 region has the DNA TGTGCCAGCAGCCTCCCGGGATCGAACACCGGGGAGCTGTTTTTT. It is translated as CASSLPGSNTGELFF. Looking up the rest from reference TRBV28 and TRBJ2-2 gives the full variable domain: DVKVTQSSRYLVKRTGEKVFLECVQDMDHENMFWYRQDPGLGLRLIYFSYDVKMKEKGDIPEGYSVSREKKERFSLILESASTNQTSMYLCASSLPGSNTGELFFGEGSRLTVL.

This chain uses TRBV2 with TRBJ1-5; unclear D gene. Germline assignment: CDR1 SNHLY and CDR2 FYNNEI. The CDR3 runs 15 residues. Trimming removed 0 bases from V and 7 bases from J, with 13 bases in between. The CDR3 loop reads CASSEALSRVQPQHF. Written as DNA, the CDR3 is TGTGCCAGCAGTGAAGCGCTTTCGAGGGTCCAGCCCCAGCATTTT.

The rearrangement joins TRBV14 to TRBJ2-7, with 12 bases fitting TRBD2. In germline, CDR1 is SGHDN, CDR2 FVKESK. This CDR3 is built from 20 residues. J lost 3 bases, V lost 2 bases, and 17 bases had no gene match. The CDR3 protein is CASSQKLGGLAGINFYEQYF. CDR3 bases: TGTGCCAGCAGCCAAAAATTGGGGGGACTAGCGGGCATCAACTTCTACGAGCAGTACTTC.

The chain has TRBV6-5 and TRBJ2-7, with 9 bases identical to TRBD2. The CDR3 is 15 amino acids. Per germline, CDR1 MNHEY and CDR2 SVGAGI. Trimming cost V 2 bases and J 2 bases; bases outside gene matches: 4. In DNA form, the CDR3 reads TGTGCCAGCAGTTACCAAGCGGGGGGTACCTACGAGCAGTACTTC. Residues: CASSYQAGGTYEQYF.

J is TRBJ2-3 and V is TRBV7-2, with TRBD2 matching over 7 bases. From germline, CDR1 is SGHTA and CDR2 FQGNSA. The CDR3 covers 15 residues. V gave up 6 bases and J gave up 0 bases; unmatched junction bases: 6. The CDR3 bases are TGTGCCAGCAGATCCGGACTAGAGAGCACAGATACGCAGTATTTT. This translates into CASRSGLESTDTQYF.

CDR3 nucleotide sequence: TGTGCCTGGAGTTTTGGACGAGGGAATTCACCCCTCCACTTT. Encoded protein: CAWSFGRGNSPLHF. V usage is TRBV30 and J usage is TRBJ1-6; D not certain. This CDR3 spans 14 amino acids. The germline CDR1 and CDR2 sequences are GTSNPN and SVGIG (reference sequence). The V end was cut by 2 bases, the J end by 7 bases, with 12 bases between.

This rearrangement joins TRBV7-9 to TRBJ2-6, with TRBD1 matching 7 bases. J lost 4 bases, V lost 3 bases, and 6 bases had no gene match. The CDR3 length is 16 residues. Per germline, CDR1 SEHNR and CDR2 FQNEAQ (reference sequence). CDR3 in DNA: TGTGCCAGCAGCTTCGAGGGGGCGGCGGGGGCCAACGTCCTGACTTTC. Translating it yields CASSFEGAAGANVLTF.

This chain links TRBV7-9 with TRBJ2-5; 8 positions agree with TRBD2. The last part of the DNA fits TRBJ2-7 better; the J call may be wrong. CDR1 is SEHNR and CDR2 is FQNEAQ in the germline V gene (reference sequence). The CDR3 is 14 amino acids. The CDR3 loop reads CASSLGTSLYEQYF. The CDR3 coding sequence is TGTGCCAGCAGCTTAGGGACTAGCCTCTACGAGCAGTACTTC.

The CDR3 reads CASSSSTSGRTDEQFF. CDR3 bases: TGTGCCAGCAGTTCCTCCACTAGCGGGAGGACAGATGAGCAGTTCTTC. This chain links TRBV6-5 with TRBJ2-1; 12 bases fit TRBD2. V was clipped by 4 bases and J by 8 bases; unmatched bases: 9. The germline gives CDR1 MNHEY, CDR2 SVGAGI. This CDR3 spans 16 amino acids.

This clone occurred a few times. The chain recombines TRBV19 with TRBJ1-2; D uncertain. CDR3 size: 15 residues. V lost 2 bases, J lost 0 bases, and 10 bases lay in between. The germline V gene encodes CDR1 LNHDA and CDR2 SQIVND (reference sequence). CDR3 bases: TGTGCCAGTAGTATATCGGGGAGTTCTAACTATGGCTACACCTTC. This codes for CASSISGSSNYGYTF.

This clone was counted a single time. The chain employs TRBV29-1 and TRBJ1-2, with a possible D match to TRBD1 (6 bases). The CDR3 extends over 15 amino acids. Germline V lookup: CDR1 SQVTM, CDR2 ANQGSEA. V was pared by 3 bases and J by 5 bases, with 19 bases between. The CDR3 bases are TGCAGCGTTGAGGACCCTACCAGGGGAATATATGGCTACACCTTC. This gives the protein CSVEDPTRGIYGYTF. Full variable domain (missing parts from reference TRBV29-1 and TRBJ1-2): SAVISQKPSRDICQRGTSLTIQCQVDSQVTMMFWYRQQPGQSLTLIATANQGSEATYESGFVIDKFPISRPNLTFSTLTVSNMSPEDSSIYLCSVEDPTRGIYGYTFGSGTRLTVV.

V usage is TRBV9 and J usage is TRBJ2-7; TRBD2 matches at 8 bases. Germline V gene data show CDR1 as SGDLS and CDR2 as YYNGEE. The CDR3 covers 16 residues. Trimming at V came to 3 bases and at J to 7 bases, leaving 15 bases not matched to a gene. CDR3 amino acids: CASSGREGDPFSEQYF. The CDR3 region has the DNA TGTGCCAGCAGCGGCCGGGAGGGGGACCCTTTCTCGGAGCAGTACTTC.

The chain uses TRBV27 and TRBJ2-7; 10 bases line up with TRBD2. With 5 bases clipped from V and 7 bases from J, the junction kept 11 bases outside the gene matches. The CDR3 contains 15 residues. In germline, CDR1 is MNHEY, CDR2 SMNVEV (reference sequence). The CDR3 loop is CASSPLSGRSREQYF. CDR3 bases: TGTGCCAGCAGTCCCCTTAGCGGGAGGTCTCGGGAGCAGTACTTC.

The rearrangement links TRBV27 to TRBJ1-1, with D perhaps TRBD1 (6 bases). Per the germline V gene, CDR1 is MNHEY and CDR2 is SMNVEV (reference sequence). V was pared by 7 bases and J by 3 bases, with 12 bases between. This CDR3 has 13 residues. CDR3 in amino acids: CASKGQGYTEAFF. The CDR3 nucleotides read TGTGCCAGCAAGGGGCAGGGGTACACTGAAGCTTTCTTT.

This chain uses TRBV6-5 with TRBJ1-3; 11 bases agree with TRBD1. Trimming removed 2 bases from V and 3 bases from J; junction bases left unmatched: 3. Germline lookup yields CDR1 MNHEY and CDR2 SVGAGI. This CDR3 has 16 amino acids. In DNA form, the CDR3 reads TGTGCCAGCAGTTACGGACAGGGGGCGAGTGGAAACACCATATATTTT. This encodes CASSYGQGASGNTIYF.